Presented here are 28 T cell receptor beta chains from one specimen sequenced in a study of blood T cell repertoires in COVID-19. Sequenced by immunoSEQ multiplex PCR; TCRdb stores in-frame clones only, minus some. The sample has approximately 70,000 clones, approximately 90% seen once; the top ten hold 4.5% to 5.5%. The sample taken for sequencing was peripheral blood. The receptor set was obtained from a woman under 30 with acute or convalescent COVID-19.

This rearrangement joins TRBV18 to TRBJ2-7, with 8 bases fitting TRBD1. V lost 3 bases, J lost 4 bases, and 5 bases stayed unmatched. The CDR3 extends over 14 amino acids. The V gene's germline CDR1 is KGHSH and CDR2 LQKENI. For the CDR3, the DNA is TGTGCCAGCTCACCGCGGGACAGGTTTTACGAGCAGTACTTC. It specifies CASSPRDRFYEQYF.

This chain links TRBV2 with TRBJ2-5; 9 nucleotides agree with TRBD2. Germline V lookup: CDR1 SNHLY, CDR2 FYNNEI. V was pared by 3 bases and J by 5 bases, with 10 bases of the junction left unmatched. CDR3 length: 16 amino acids. The CDR3 DNA reads as TGTGCCAGCAGTGAGGGACTAGCCCACAGCGGGGAGACCCAGTACTTC. Translating it yields CASSEGLAHSGETQYF.

This chain connects TRBV29-1 to TRBJ2-2, with 10 nucleotides matching TRBD2. This CDR3 is built from 17 residues. Trimming at V came to 0 bases and at J to 4 bases, leaving 8 bases not matched to a gene. Germline-derived CDR1 and CDR2 are SQVTM and ANQGSEA. The CDR3 DNA reads TGCAGCGTTGAAGAATCTGCCAGCGGGAGGGCCACCGGGGAGCTGTTTTTT. Translation: CSVEESASGRATGELFF.

The chain carries TRBV25-1 and TRBJ2-1, with D unclear. Germline V gene lookup returns CDR1 MGHDK and CDR2 SYGVNS. V lost 3 bases to trimming and J lost 4 bases, with 10 bases between them. This CDR3 comprises 14 residues. CDR3 protein: CASSDHRGYNEQFF. The CDR3 coding sequence is TGTGCCAGCAGTGACCATCGCGGATACAATGAGCAGTTCTTC.

The CDR3 bases are TGTGCCAGCAGCTTCTACAGGGGGGGCTACACCTTC. This codes for CASSFYRGGYTF. The rearrangement links TRBV7-2 to TRBJ1-2, with 8 positions matching TRBD1. CDR1 is SGHTA and CDR2 is FQGNSA in the germline V gene. Losses at the gene ends were 3 bases for V and 8 bases for J; bases not matched to a gene: 2. The CDR3 has 12 amino acids.

J is TRBJ2-7 and V is TRBV5-6, with D maybe TRBD1 (5 bases). Germline CDR1 is SGHDT and CDR2 is YYEEEE. There are 16 residues in the CDR3. The V end lost 5 bases, the J end lost 6 bases, and 24 bases lay between the germline ends. As DNA, the CDR3 is TGTGCCAGCAGTCATATAACACTGACAGAAACCAGCGAGCAGTACTTC. Its protein is CASSHITLTETSEQYF.

The chain joins TRBV4-3 to TRBJ1-4; the D is unclear. V was pared by 0 bases and J by 10 bases, with 15 bases between. Germline V gene sequence: CDR1 LGHNA, CDR2 YSLEER. CDR3 size: 15 residues. CDR3 amino acids: CASSQDLEGLGKLFF. CDR3 DNA sequence: TGCGCCAGCAGCCAAGATCTCGAGGGTCTGGGAAAACTGTTTTTT.

CDR3 protein: CAWSTGGEAFF. DNA for the CDR3: TGTGCCTGGAGTACCGGTGGTGAAGCTTTCTTT. This chain links TRBV30 with TRBJ1-1, with D unclear. The germline V and J ends were trimmed by 2 bases and 7 bases, with 8 bases remaining between them. In germline, CDR1 is GTSNPN, CDR2 SVGIG (reference sequence). The CDR3 contains 11 residues. Full variable domain (rest looked up from reference TRBV30 and TRBJ1-1): SQTIHQWPATLVQPVGSPLSLECTVEGTSNPNLYWYRQAAGRGLQLLFYSVGIGQISSEVPQNLSASRPQDRQFILSSKKLLLSDSGFYLCAWSTGGEAFFGQGTRLTVV.

The sample holds a few counts of this clone. The chain uses TRBV28 and TRBJ1-5, with 10 nucleotides matching TRBD1. The CDR3 covers 16 residues. V was pared by 6 bases and J by 3 bases, with 8 bases of the junction left unmatched. CDR1 is MDHEN and CDR2 is SYDVKM in the germline V gene. The CDR3 is CASSDDRGPNNQPQHF. For the CDR3, the DNA is TGTGCCAGCAGCGACGACAGGGGGCCTAACAATCAGCCCCAGCATTTT.

V gene TRBV5-5 combines with J gene TRBJ1-1; the match to TRBD1 covers 8 bases. J lost 6 bases, V lost 4 bases, and 11 bases had no gene match. The length of the CDR3 is 15 residues. Germline CDR1 reads SGHKS; CDR2 reads YYEKEE (reference sequence). The CDR3 reads CASSPLTGVGSEAFF. DNA for the CDR3: TGTGCCAGCAGCCCCCTGACAGGGGTAGGCTCTGAAGCTTTCTTT.

This chain uses TRBV28 with TRBJ1-6, with TRBD1 matching 7 bases. This CDR3 contains 15 residues. V shed 5 bases, J shed 7 bases, and the junction held 8 bases outside the gene matches. Germline V gives CDR1 MDHEN, CDR2 SYDVKM. The CDR3: CASSPGTAGNSPLHF. CDR3 nucleotides: TGTGCCAGCAGTCCCGGGACAGCCGGCAATTCACCCCTCCACTTT.

This clone was counted between two and nine times. The chain employs TRBV14 and TRBJ1-2; no firm D call. The germline V and J ends were trimmed by 0 bases and 4 bases, with 6 bases remaining between them. The CDR3 sequence is 13 residues long. Per germline, CDR1 SGHDN and CDR2 FVKESK. The CDR3 bases are TGTGCCAGCAGCCAAGATCGAGGCTATGGCTACACCTTC. Translating gives CASSQDRGYGYTF.

This clone came up once. V is TRBV5-8 and J is TRBJ1-5, with 7 positions matching TRBD1. There are 15 residues in the CDR3. The germline V gene has CDR1 SGHTS and CDR2 YDEGEE. Unmatched junction bases numbered 9, after V lost 5 bases and J lost 4 bases. The CDR3 region has the DNA TGTGCCAGCAGACAGGGACAGAGAATTAATCAGCCCCAGCATTTT. Amino acids: CASRQGQRINQPQHF.

The chain uses TRBV24-1 and TRBJ1-4, with D possibly being TRBD1 (6 bases). V was shortened by 8 bases and J by 0 bases, with 24 bases between the two germline ends. CDR3 size: 19 residues. The germline V gene has CDR1 KGHDR and CDR2 SFDVKD. CDR3 in DNA: TGTGCCACCAATACCACCGGACAGACCTACTCTGCAACTAATGAAAAACTGTTTTTT. Translation gives CATNTTGQTYSATNEKLFF.

V is TRBV5-6 and J is TRBJ2-1, with D possibly TRBD2 on 5 matching bases. The CDR3 is 15 amino acids. Germline CDR1 reads SGHDT; CDR2 reads YYEEEE. V dropped 1 base and J dropped 5 bases, with 13 bases sitting between them. The CDR3 loop is CASSLRGYSNNEQFF. In DNA form, the CDR3 reads TGTGCCAGCAGCTTGCGAGGGTACAGCAACAATGAGCAGTTCTTC. Supplemented by reference TRBV5-6 and TRBJ2-1, the full variable domain reads DAGVTQSPTHLIKTRGQQVTLRCSPKSGHDTVSWYQQALGQGPQFIFQYYEEEERQRGNFPDRFSGHQFPNYSSELNVNALLLGDSALYLCASSLRGYSNNEQFFGPGTRLTVL.

The V call is TRBV15, the J call TRBJ1-5; 9 nucleotides align to TRBD1. The germline CDR1 and CDR2 sequences are LNHNV and YYDKDF (reference sequence). The CDR3 is made up of 15 amino acids. Losses at the gene ends were 6 bases for V and 6 bases for J; bases not matched to a gene: 9. CDR3 region: CATRSDRGYGQPQHF. DNA for the CDR3: TGTGCCACCAGAAGTGACAGGGGGTACGGTCAGCCCCAGCATTTT.

This sequence joins TRBV2 and TRBJ1-5; TRBD1 matches at 9 bases. The CDR3 contains 14 residues. Germline assignment: CDR1 SNHLY and CDR2 FYNNEI. The V and J ends lost 8 bases and 5 bases, in that order; junction bases with no gene match: 7. CDR3 sequence: CASGRQGVDQPQHF. CDR3 DNA sequence: TGTGCCAGCGGCCGACAGGGGGTAGATCAGCCCCAGCATTTT.

This chain joins TRBV5-1 and TRBJ1-6, with 8 bases identical to TRBD1. This CDR3 has 16 residues. Germline V gene data show CDR1 as SGHRS and CDR2 as YFSETQ. The junction had 10 bases not matched to a gene; V was cut back by 4 bases and J by 7 bases. The CDR3 DNA sequence: TGCGCCAGCAGCGATCGACAGGGGCAGGGGAATTCACCCCTCCACTTT. This sequence encodes CASSDRQGQGNSPLHF.

The V and J genes are TRBV6-2 or TRBV6-3 and TRBJ1-4; D possibly corresponds to TRBD1 (5 bases). The CDR3 covers 13 residues. V lost 4 bases and J lost 6, with 9 bases in between. The germline V gene encodes CDR1 MNHEY and CDR2 SVGEGT. The DNA for the CDR3 is TGTGCCAGCAGTTCCCAGGGTGATGAAAAACTGTTTTTT. Its translation is CASSSQGDEKLFF.

The CDR3 DNA sequence: TGTGCCAGCAGTTACTGGGGCCCGTTGGTTTATAGCAATCAGCCCCAGCATTTT. Amino acid sequence: CASSYWGPLVYSNQPQHF. The chain combines TRBV6-2 or TRBV6-3 with TRBJ1-5; a possible D gene is TRBD1 (5 bases). The germline CDR1 and CDR2 sequences are MNHEY and SVGEGT. The V gene lost 1 base and the J gene lost 0 bases, with 16 bases spanning the gap. The CDR3 has 18 amino acids.

This clone is labeled medium-sized. The chain links TRBV27 to TRBJ1-5; 7 bases match TRBD1. V lost 6 bases to trimming and J lost 6 bases; unmatched junction nucleotides: 8. The CDR3 extends over 14 amino acids. Per the germline V gene, CDR1 is MNHEY and CDR2 is SMNVEV (reference sequence). The CDR3 spells CASSPTTGSQPQHF. The CDR3 region has the DNA TGTGCCAGCAGCCCTACGACAGGGAGTCAGCCCCAGCATTTT.

The chain carries TRBV7-8 and TRBJ2-1; TRBD2 agrees at 9 bases. V trimming: 3 bases; J trimming: 3 bases; junction bases outside the gene matches: 6. CDR1 is SGHVS, CDR2 FQNEAQ, per germline. The CDR3 is 16 amino acids. The CDR3 region has the DNA TGTGCCAGCAGCTTGCGTCCTAGCGGGAACTACAATGAGCAGTTCTTC. It encodes CASSLRPSGNYNEQFF.

The chain carries TRBV5-6 and TRBJ1-2; no clear D gene. This CDR3 spans 13 amino acids. Trimming cost V 0 bases and J 2 bases, with 5 bases left between them. Per the germline V gene, CDR1 is SGHDT and CDR2 is YYEEEE. For the CDR3, the DNA is TGTGCCAGCAGCTTGGGAGGGAACTATGGCTACACCTTC. This gives the protein CASSLGGNYGYTF.

This rearrangement joins TRBV2 to TRBJ2-7; 9 nucleotides agree with TRBD1. Germline assignment: CDR1 SNHLY and CDR2 FYNNEI. The V and J ends lost 7 bases and 5 bases, in that order; junction bases with no gene match: 9. The CDR3 is 14 amino acids. The CDR3 spells CASNYLGQGNEQYF. CDR3 sequence (DNA): TGTGCCAGCAACTACCTTGGACAGGGGAACGAGCAGTACTTC.

The rearrangement joins TRBV7-8 to TRBJ1-4, with D possibly being TRBD1 (6 bases). Trimming removed 4 bases from V and 3 bases from J, with 24 bases in between. The V gene's germline CDR1 is SGHVS and CDR2 FQNEAQ. The length of the CDR3 is 19 residues. For the CDR3, the DNA is TGTGCCAGCAGCTCACAAAGGATAATGGGGGCTCAAGCTAATGAAAAACTGTTTTTT. It yields the protein CASSSQRIMGAQANEKLFF.

This CDR3 reads CASSQGGTYEQYF. The CDR3 region has the DNA TGCGCCAGCAGCCAAGGAGGGACCTACGAGCAGTACTTC. The genes are TRBV5-1 and TRBJ2-7; D is possibly TRBD2 (6 bases). The V end lost 4 bases, the J end lost 2 bases, and 10 bases lay between the germline ends. The CDR3 sequence is 13 residues long. In germline, CDR1 is SGHRS, CDR2 YFSETQ.

This clone has only one observation. This rearrangement joins TRBV2 to TRBJ2-1; 9 positions match TRBD1. The ends lost 6 bases at V and 5 bases at J; junction bases unmatched: 5. The CDR3 totals 14 residues. The germline V gene has CDR1 SNHLY and CDR2 FYNNEI. CDR3: CASSSGTGNNEQFF. The DNA of the CDR3 is TGTGCCAGCAGCTCCGGGACAGGGAACAATGAGCAGTTCTTC.

The J gene is TRBJ2-7, the V gene TRBV11-2, with 8 nucleotides matching TRBD2. In germline, CDR1 is SGHAT, CDR2 FQNNGV. V was pared by 5 bases and J by 0 bases, with 9 bases of the junction left unmatched. CDR3 size: 16 residues. The CDR3 loop reads CASSGNSGINSYEQYF. The CDR3 region has the DNA TGTGCCAGCAGCGGCAATAGCGGGATTAACTCCTACGAGCAGTACTTC.